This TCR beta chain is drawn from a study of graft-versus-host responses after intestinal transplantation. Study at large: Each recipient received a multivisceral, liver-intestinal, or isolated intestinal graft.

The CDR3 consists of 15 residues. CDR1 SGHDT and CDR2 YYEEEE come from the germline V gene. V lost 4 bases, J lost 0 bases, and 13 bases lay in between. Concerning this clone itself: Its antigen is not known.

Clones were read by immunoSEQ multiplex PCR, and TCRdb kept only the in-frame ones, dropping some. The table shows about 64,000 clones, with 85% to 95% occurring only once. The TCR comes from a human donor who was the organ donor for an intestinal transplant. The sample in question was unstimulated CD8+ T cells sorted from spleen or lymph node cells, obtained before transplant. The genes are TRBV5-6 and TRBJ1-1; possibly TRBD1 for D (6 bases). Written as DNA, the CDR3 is TGTGCCAGCAGCATCCGGACAGCCATGAACACTGAAGCTTTCTTT. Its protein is CASSIRTAMNTEAFF.